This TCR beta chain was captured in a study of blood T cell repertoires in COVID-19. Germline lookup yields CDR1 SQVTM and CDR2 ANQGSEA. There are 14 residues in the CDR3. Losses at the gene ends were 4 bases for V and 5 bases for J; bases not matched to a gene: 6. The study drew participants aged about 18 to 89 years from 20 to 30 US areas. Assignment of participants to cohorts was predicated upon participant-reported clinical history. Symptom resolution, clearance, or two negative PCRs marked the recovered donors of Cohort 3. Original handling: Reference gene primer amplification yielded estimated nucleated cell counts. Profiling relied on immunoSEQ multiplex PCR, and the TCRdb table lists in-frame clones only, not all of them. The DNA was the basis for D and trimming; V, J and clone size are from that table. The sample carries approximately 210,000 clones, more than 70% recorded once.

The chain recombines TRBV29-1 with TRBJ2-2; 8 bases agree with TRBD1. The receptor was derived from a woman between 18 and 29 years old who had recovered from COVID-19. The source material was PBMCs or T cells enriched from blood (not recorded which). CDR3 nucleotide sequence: TGCAGCGTTGGGACAGGGCTCGGGACCGGGGAGCTGTTTTTT. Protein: CSVGTGLGTGELFF.